A single sample gave rise to the 22 T cell receptor beta chains below, sequenced in a study of T cell responses to AZD1222 COVID-19 vaccine. Sequenced by immunoSEQ multiplex PCR; TCRdb stores in-frame clones only, minus some. This table has around 260,000 clones, more than 85% appearing once. Sequencing was performed on peripheral blood, taken on day 0 of AZD1222 vaccination. These receptors originate from an adult in good health.

This chain connects TRBV28 to TRBJ1-6; D gene unclear. The germline V and J ends were trimmed by 2 bases and 8 bases, with 19 bases remaining between them. Per germline, CDR1 MDHEN and CDR2 SYDVKM. The CDR3 contains 17 residues. Written as DNA, the CDR3 is TGTGCCAGCAGTTTAAATGTAGGGAGGTTGAGGGATTCACCCCTCCACTTT. Translated: CASSLNVGRLRDSPLHF.

The chain couples TRBV18 to TRBJ2-7, with D unclear. Trimming stripped 2 bases from V and 2 bases from J, with 7 bases between. CDR3 length: 13 residues. CDR1 and CDR2 (germline): KGHSH, LQKENI. Here the CDR3 DNA reads TGTGCCAGCTCACCAAGGTCCGCCTACGAGCAGTACTTC. Translation gives CASSPRSAYEQYF.

For this clone: Additional DNA sequences in this sample encode the identical CDR3. The chain joins TRBV28 to TRBJ1-1; D remains ambiguous. This CDR3 comprises 12 residues. Trimming cost V 2 bases and J 3 bases, with 4 bases left between them. Germline loops: CDR1 MDHEN, CDR2 SYDVKM. CDR3 sequence reads: CASSLRYTEAFF. In DNA form, the CDR3 reads TGTGCCAGCAGTTTAAGGTACACTGAAGCTTTCTTT. The full variable domain, in which reference TRBV28 and TRBJ1-1 provide the parts outside the CDR3, is DVKVTQSSRYLVKRTGEKVFLECVQDMDHENMFWYRQDPGLGLRLIYFSYDVKMKEKGDIPEGYSVSREKKERFSLILESASTNQTSMYLCASSLRYTEAFFGQGTRLTVV.

This chain joins TRBV28 and TRBJ2-1; TRBD1 aligns across 8 bases. V lost 6 bases, J lost 7 bases, and 8 bases stayed unmatched. CDR1 is MDHEN and CDR2 is SYDVKM in the germline V gene. The CDR3 extends over 14 amino acids. CDR3 DNA sequence: TGTGCCAGCAGGGATCTTACAGGGGGAAATGAGCAGTTCTTC. Its translation is CASRDLTGGNEQFF.

The chain recombines TRBV19 with TRBJ1-1, with D perhaps TRBD1 (6 bases). The CDR3 extends over 14 amino acids. The germline CDR1 and CDR2 sequences are LNHDA and SQIVND (reference sequence). V lost 4 bases and J lost 1, with 10 bases in between. The CDR3 coding sequence is TGTGCCAGTAGTACCCAGACAGGGAACACTGAAGCTTTCTTT. It specifies CASSTQTGNTEAFF.

The chain carries TRBV12-3 or TRBV12-4 and TRBJ1-4; possibly TRBD1 for D (5 bases). The CDR3 has 11 amino acids. V lost 6 bases and J lost 13, with 12 bases in between. The CDR3 is CASRGAGVLFF. The CDR3 nucleotides read TGTGCCAGCAGAGGGGCGGGCGTACTGTTTTTT.

V is TRBV18 and J is TRBJ2-7, with a possible D match to TRBD1 (5 bases). CDR1 and CDR2 from the germline V gene are KGHSH and LQKENI. The CDR3 is 14 residues long. The V gene lost 2 bases and the J gene lost 1 base, with 9 bases spanning the gap. DNA for the CDR3: TGTGCCAGCTCACCATATCAGGGATCCTACGAGCAGTACTTC. As protein: CASSPYQGSYEQYF.

This clone was counted once. The V call is TRBV28, the J call TRBJ1-2, with D uncertain. This CDR3 has 15 amino acids. V lost 3 bases, J lost 0 bases, and 11 bases lay in between. Germline lookup yields CDR1 MDHEN and CDR2 SYDVKM. The CDR3 loop is CASSFGRGPNYGYTF. DNA of the CDR3: TGTGCCAGCAGTTTCGGCCGAGGACCTAACTATGGCTACACCTTC.

The chain employs TRBV27 and TRBJ2-7; TRBD2 agrees at 16 bases. This CDR3 is built from 16 residues. V trimming: 3 bases; J trimming: 4 bases; junction bases outside the gene matches: 3. Germline V gene lookup returns CDR1 MNHEY and CDR2 SMNVEV (reference sequence). DNA of the CDR3: TGTGCCAGCAGTTTCTCGGGACTAGCGGGAGGGTACGAGCAGTACTTC. Its protein product is CASSFSGLAGGYEQYF.

The rearrangement uses TRBV30 and TRBJ1-2; 7 bases are a match to TRBD1. Unmatched junction bases numbered 10, after V lost 2 bases and J lost 1 base. Germline V gene sequence: CDR1 GTSNPN, CDR2 SVGIG (reference sequence). This CDR3 is built from 16 residues. DNA for the CDR3: TGTGCCTGGAGTCACCGGCACAGGGGCAGTAACTATGGCTACACCTTC. It translates to CAWSHRHRGSNYGYTF.

This chain connects TRBV6-1 to TRBJ2-7; maybe TRBD1 (6 bases). This CDR3 comprises 12 residues. The V gene's germline CDR1 is MNHNS and CDR2 SASEGT. V was cut by 3 bases and J by 9 bases, with 12 bases left in between. In DNA form, the CDR3 reads TGTGCCAGCAGTGAGTACAGGGCTGGGCAGTACTTC. Amino acid sequence: CASSEYRAGQYF.

The chain carries TRBV10-3 and TRBJ1-5; possible D gene TRBD1, 5 bases. This CDR3 has 15 residues. Looked up from germline, CDR1 is ENHRY and CDR2 is SYGVKD. V was clipped by 4 bases and J by 2 bases, with 12 bases between them. Here the CDR3 DNA reads TGTGCCATCAGTGGGACACCCAGGGGCAATCAGCCCCAGCATTTT. This encodes CAISGTPRGNQPQHF.

V gene TRBV7-2 combines with J gene TRBJ1-1, with TRBD1 as a possible D gene (6 bases). The germline V and J ends were trimmed by 2 bases and 6 bases, with 16 bases remaining between them. Germline values: CDR1 SGHTA, CDR2 FQGNSA. This CDR3 has 15 residues. CDR3 loop: CASSLRAPGTPEAFF. DNA of the CDR3: TGTGCCAGCAGCTTAAGGGCCCCCGGGACACCTGAAGCTTTCTTT.

This chain joins TRBV5-1 and TRBJ2-7; no definite D call. Trimming stripped 3 bases from V and 6 bases from J, with 7 bases between. CDR3 length: 11 amino acids. The germline CDR1 and CDR2 sequences are SGHRS and YFSETQ. The CDR3 here is CASSSGPEQYF. For the CDR3, the DNA is TGCGCCAGCAGCTCAGGACCCGAGCAGTACTTC.

The chain carries TRBV7-3 and TRBJ2-7; TRBD2 is a possible D gene (6 bases). The length of the CDR3 is 14 residues. The germline gives CDR1 SGHTA, CDR2 FQGTGA. V lost 5 bases, J lost 7 bases, and 18 bases lay in between. CDR3: CASSPTAWGEEQYF. DNA for the CDR3: TGTGCCAGCAGCCCTACTGCGTGGGGGGAAGAGCAGTACTTC.

This chain connects TRBV13 to TRBJ1-3; D may be TRBD1 (6 bases). Trimming took 5 bases from V and 0 from J, leaving 11 bases between them. Germline V CDR1 and CDR2: PRHDT, FYEKMQ (reference sequence). CDR3 length: 15 residues. In nucleotides, the CDR3 is TGTGCCAGCAGCCCCGGACAGACCTCTGGAAACACCATATATTTT. It is translated as CASSPGQTSGNTIYF.

The rearrangement joins TRBV11-2 to TRBJ1-1, with D possibly TRBD1 on 5 matching bases. V was pared by 0 bases and J by 4 bases, with 9 bases between. The CDR3 length is 14 residues. From germline, CDR1 is SGHAT and CDR2 FQNNGV. CDR3 sequence (DNA): TGTGCCAGCAGCTTAGATCCAGGGACCACTGAAGCTTTCTTT. Translated, it gives CASSLDPGTTEAFF. Full variable domain (remainder filled in from reference TRBV11-2 and TRBJ1-1): EAGVAQSPRYKIIEKRQSVAFWCNPISGHATLYWYQQILGQGPKLLIQFQNNGVVDDSQLPKDRFSAERLKGVDSTLKIQPAKLEDSAVYLCASSLDPGTTEAFFGQGTRLTVV.

The gene calls are TRBV7-9 and TRBJ2-7, with D uncertain. This CDR3 has 15 residues. The germline V and J ends were trimmed by 6 bases and 0 bases, with 15 bases remaining between them. Germline CDR1 and CDR2: SEHNR and FQNEAQ (reference sequence). The CDR3: CASRPLETPSYEQYF. CDR3 coding DNA: TGTGCCAGCAGGCCCCTTGAGACGCCCTCCTACGAGCAGTACTTC.

As to this clone: Different DNA sequences within this sample yield the same CDR3. The genes are TRBV3-1 (or the pseudogene TRBV3-2) and TRBJ1-1, with D unresolved. The V gene's germline CDR1 is LGHDT and CDR2 YNNKEL (reference sequence). Trimming took 1 base from V and 2 from J, leaving 8 bases between them. This CDR3 contains 14 residues. CDR3 in amino acids: CASSQGQPNTEAFF. DNA for the CDR3: TGTGCCAGCAGCCAAGGGCAGCCTAACACTGAAGCTTTCTTT.

V usage is TRBV28 and J usage is TRBJ1-1, with 8 bases aligning to TRBD1. Trimming cost V 4 bases and J 3 bases; bases outside gene matches: 10. Germline assignment: CDR1 MDHEN and CDR2 SYDVKM. The CDR3 totals 16 residues. The CDR3 region is CASSSGAGQAYTEAFF. The CDR3 coding sequence is TGTGCCAGCAGTTCCGGGGCGGGACAGGCCTACACTGAAGCTTTCTTT.

This clone appeared once. The germline gene is not matched at one end of the junction; a read error may be the cause. The genes are TRBV5-5 and TRBJ2-7, with D perhaps TRBD1 or TRBD2 (6 bases each). Germline CDR1 SGHKS, CDR2 YYEKEE (reference sequence). This CDR3 contains 16 residues. CDR3 protein: CASRLGAWGGINEQYF. The CDR3 DNA follows: TGTGCCAGCAGATTGGGGGCGTGGGGCGGGATTAACGAGCAGTACTTC.

The chain carries TRBV4-3 and TRBJ2-1; 10 bases line up with TRBD2. Germline CDR1 and CDR2: LGHNA and YSLEER. This CDR3 contains 14 residues. V gave up 3 bases and J gave up 9 bases; unmatched junction bases: 5. The CDR3 coding sequence is TGCGCCAGCAGCCAGCCCGGGACTAGCGCTGAGCAGTTCTTC. This translates into CASSQPGTSAEQFF.